These 18 T cell receptor beta chains share one sample of origin, sequenced in a study of cytomegalovirus exposure and HLA in healthy donors. Primers included in the PCR were 60 Vbeta and 13 Jbeta primers. The protocol was immunoSEQ multiplex PCR, while the TCRdb copy is restricted to in-frame clones and leaves out a portion. Of 200,000 or so clones in the sample, about four fifths were seen once. Sequencing used PBMCs. Receptors were obtained from a male donor in good health and CMV-seropositive.

V usage is TRBV5-4 and J usage is TRBJ2-2, with 10 bases identical to TRBD1. Germline V gives CDR1 SGHNT, CDR2 YYREEE (reference sequence). Losses at the gene ends were 4 bases for V and 4 bases for J; bases not matched to a gene: 4. The CDR3 runs to 15 residues. CDR3 sequence (DNA): TGTGCCAGCAGCATAGACAGGGGGCGCACCGGGGAGCTGTTTTTT. This gives the protein CASSIDRGRTGELFF.

The chain uses TRBV27 and TRBJ2-1, with TRBD2 matching over 10 bases. V lost 5 bases and J lost 6; bases outside the gene matches: 10. CDR3 length: 16 residues. CDR1 is MNHEY and CDR2 is SMNVEV in the germline V gene (reference sequence). For the CDR3, the DNA is TGTGCCAGCAGTCTCCCCGGGACTAGCGTTGCCAATGAGCAGTTCTTC. It translates to CASSLPGTSVANEQFF.

For the CDR3, the DNA is TGTGCCAGCAGTTACCTTGACAGGGGCTCTGGAAACACCATATATTTT. It is translated as CASSYLDRGSGNTIYF. The chain links TRBV6-6 to TRBJ1-3; TRBD1 matches 8 bases. Trimming removed 2 bases from V and 0 bases from J; junction bases left unmatched: 3. Germline CDR1 and CDR2: MNHNY and SVGAGI (reference sequence). CDR3 length: 16 amino acids.

The V call is TRBV27, the J call TRBJ2-5, with D perhaps matching TRBD2 (7 bases). Looked up from germline, CDR1 is MNHEY and CDR2 is SMNVEV (reference sequence). The CDR3 sequence is 13 residues long. Trimming left V 4 bases short and J 4 bases short, with 10 bases between. CDR3 DNA sequence: TGTGCCAGCAGTTCGGGGGGCCCAGAGACCCAGTACTTC. It encodes CASSSGGPETQYF.

This chain links TRBV5-5 with TRBJ2-3, with D tentatively TRBD1 (6 bases). Germline-derived CDR1 and CDR2 are SGHKS and YYEKEE (reference sequence). The CDR3 runs 17 residues. Trimming removed 4 bases at V and 4 bases at J, with 22 bases between. The CDR3 coding sequence is TGTGCCAGCAGCCCTCCCGAGGGTCAGGGGTGGTCAGATACGCAGTATTTT. It encodes CASSPPEGQGWSDTQYF. The variable domain in full, completed from reference TRBV5-5 and TRBJ2-3, reads DAGVTQSPTHLIKTRGQQVTLRCSPISGHKSVSWYQQVLGQGPQFIFQYYEKEERGRGNFPDRFSARQFPNYSSELNVNALLLGDSALYLCASSPPEGQGWSDTQYFGPGTRLTVL.

The gene calls are TRBV18 and TRBJ1-1; TRBD1 matches 10 bases. The V segment lost 3 bases and the J segment 7 bases; nucleotides outside the gene matches: 8. The CDR3 loop spans 15 amino acids. Germline assignment: CDR1 KGHSH and CDR2 LQKENI. The CDR3 is CASSPERGQGSEAFF. For the CDR3, the DNA is TGTGCCAGCTCACCCGAGAGGGGACAGGGGAGTGAAGCTTTCTTT. Based on the CDR3 plus reference TRBV18 and TRBJ1-1, the full variable domain is NAGVMQNPRHLVRRRGQEARLRCSPMKGHSHVYWYRQLPEEGLKFMVYLQKENIIDESGMPKERFSAEFPKEGPSILRIQQVVRGDSAAYFCASSPERGQGSEAFFGQGTRLTVV.

V gene TRBV19 combines with J gene TRBJ2-7; TRBD1 might be the D (6 bases). The CDR3 runs 13 residues. Looked up from germline, CDR1 is LNHDA and CDR2 is SQIVND (reference sequence). Trimming pared 5 bases from V and 3 bases from J, leaving 11 bases between. The CDR3 coding sequence is TGTGCCAGTAGTTCGGGACAAGACTACGAGCAGTACTTC. Protein sequence: CASSSGQDYEQYF.

The gene calls are TRBV30 and TRBJ2-5; D call uncertain. V lost 1 base, J lost 5 bases, and 5 bases lay in between. Germline CDR1 is GTSNPN and CDR2 is SVGIG (reference sequence). This CDR3 region has 11 residues. The CDR3 is CAWSGVETQYF. Written as DNA, the CDR3 is TGTGCCTGGAGTGGAGTCGAGACCCAGTACTTC.

J is TRBJ2-2 and V is TRBV19, with TRBD1 matching 8 bases. The CDR3 sequence is 16 residues long. After removal of 7 bases from V and 6 bases from J, the junction contained 13 bases not matched to a gene. Germline CDR1 LNHDA, CDR2 SQIVND (reference sequence). The CDR3 nucleotides read TGTGCCAGTAACCCAGGGGGCTTCGGTGTAGCCGGGGAGCTGTTTTTT. This translates into CASNPGGFGVAGELFF. Using reference TRBV19 and TRBJ2-2 for the parts outside the CDR3, the full variable domain is DGGITQSPKYLFRKEGQNVTLSCEQNLNHDAMYWYRQDPGQGLRLIYYSQIVNDFQKGDIAEGYSVSREKKESFPLTVTSAQKNPTAFYLCASNPGGFGVAGELFFGEGSRLTVL.

With respect to this clone: The same CDR3 also results from other DNA sequences found in this sample. The J gene is TRBJ1-6, the V gene TRBV7-6; 8 bases agree with TRBD1. This CDR3 has 15 amino acids. Germline CDR1 reads SGHVS; CDR2 reads FNYEAQ. With V trimmed by 6 bases and J by 7 bases, 8 bases remained unmatched. The CDR3 DNA sequence: TGTGCCAGCAGTTTAATGGGACAGGAAAATTCACCCCTCCACTTT. It encodes CASSLMGQENSPLHF.

This clone was picked up one time. This rearrangement joins TRBV6-1 to TRBJ2-3; 9 nucleotides align to TRBD1. The CDR3 is 16 residues long. The junction had 8 bases not matched to a gene; V was cut back by 4 bases and J by 3 bases. Germline CDR1 reads MNHNS; CDR2 reads SASEGT. This chain's CDR3 is CASSAVLDRGTDTQYF. In nucleotides, the CDR3 is TGTGCCAGCAGTGCAGTTTTGGACAGGGGTACAGATACGCAGTATTTT.

The chain carries TRBV5-3 and TRBJ2-7; weak D call: TRBD1 (5 bases). TRBV5-3 qualifies as an ORF whose function is uncertain. V lost 10 bases and J 3 bases, leaving 23 bases between the germline ends. The CDR3 has 15 amino acids. The CDR3: CALVGSRVLSYEQYF. CDR3 nucleotide sequence: TGTGCCCTTGTAGGGTCCAGGGTGCTGAGCTACGAGCAGTACTTC.

The chain carries TRBV4-3 and TRBJ2-5, with D uncertain. Germline loops: CDR1 LGHNA, CDR2 YSLEER. Deletions cut 5 bases from V and 5 bases from J, with 9 bases between. The CDR3 length is 12 residues. CDR3 residues: CASSLDSETQYF. The DNA of the CDR3 is TGCGCCAGCAGCTTAGATTCGGAGACCCAGTACTTC.

The chain uses TRBV2 and TRBJ2-7; 9 nucleotides match TRBD1. The germline V gene encodes CDR1 SNHLY and CDR2 FYNNEI. V shed 10 bases, J shed 3 bases, and the junction held 7 bases outside the gene matches. The CDR3 is 13 residues long. CDR3 DNA: TGTGCCACCTCGGGACAGGGATTCTACGAGCAGTACTTC. Residues: CATSGQGFYEQYF.

A few counts support this clone. Mismatch with germline at one junction end may stem from a read error. The CDR3 nucleotides read TGTGCTAGCAGCTTAGATAGCGGATCCGGGGGGAATGAGCAGTTCTTC. Protein: CASSLDSGSGGNEQFF. V usage is TRBV7-7 and J usage is TRBJ2-1; 7 nucleotides match TRBD2. The CDR3 consists of 16 residues. CDR1 SSHAT and CDR2 FNYEAQ come from the germline V gene (reference sequence). The entire variable domain, with the rest obtained from reference TRBV7-7 and TRBJ2-1, is as follows: GAGVSQSPRYKVTKRGQDVTLRCDPISSHATLYWYQQALGQGPEFLTYFNYEAQPDKSGLPSDRFSAERPEGSISTLTIQRTEQRDSAMYRCASSLDSGSGGNEQFFGPGTRLTVL.

This sequence joins TRBV7-2 and TRBJ2-7; D not resolved. Germline CDR1 SGHTA, CDR2 FQGNSA. The CDR3 has 13 residues. V was trimmed by 6 bases and J by 0 bases, leaving 9 bases between them. The DNA for the CDR3 is TGTGCCAGCAGACCCGGGTCCTCCTACGAGCAGTACTTC. Translation gives CASRPGSSYEQYF.

The chain has TRBV6-5 and TRBJ2-7; the D gene is possibly TRBD2 (5 bases). Germline CDR1 reads MNHEY; CDR2 reads SVGAGI. The CDR3 extends over 12 amino acids. V gave up 6 bases and J gave up 5 bases, with 11 bases separating them. The CDR3 sequence: CASSPGWNEQYF. DNA for the CDR3: TGTGCCAGCAGCCCGGGGTGGAACGAGCAGTACTTC.

This chain joins TRBV7-8 and TRBJ2-1, with 11 bases matching TRBD2. Germline V gives CDR1 SGHVS, CDR2 FQNEAQ. Unmatched junction bases numbered 5, after V lost 6 bases and J lost 4 bases. The CDR3 consists of 15 residues. Here the CDR3 reads CASRKLAGGYNEQFF. The DNA for the CDR3 is TGTGCCAGCAGGAAGCTAGCGGGAGGATACAATGAGCAGTTCTTC.